In its sample, the clone carrying this T cell receptor (beta chain) was seen once. The data originate from a study of Ad26.COV2.S vaccination and SARS-CoV-2 variants. Treatment reported: roughly 19 received Ad26.COV2.S at low or high dose, single or two shots; about 5 received placebo; per-sample allocation not given. After the first vaccine or placebo injection, samples were drawn on day 63. Measured with immunoSEQ multiplex PCR; TCRdb has only the in-frame clones, and not every one. Here the sample spans roughly 350,000 clones, about nine tenths being singletons. V gave up 6 bases and J gave up 4 bases, with 12 bases separating them. Looked up from germline, CDR1 is MDHEN and CDR2 is SYDVKM. This CDR3 region has 13 residues.

The chain uses TRBV28 and TRBJ2-5; maybe TRBD2 (6 bases). The sequence derives from a person between 18 and 65 years old who received the Ad26.COV2.S COVID-19 vaccine or a placebo. The sequencing used peripheral blood, collected in a trial of Ad26.COV2.S vaccine versus placebo. The CDR3 region has the DNA TGTGCCAGCAGGGGGGGACCCAGAGAGACCCAGTACTTC. Translated: CASRGGPRETQYF. The variable domain in full, completed from reference TRBV28 and TRBJ2-5, reads DVKVTQSSRYLVKRTGEKVFLECVQDMDHENMFWYRQDPGLGLRLIYFSYDVKMKEKGDIPEGYSVSREKKERFSLILESASTNQTSMYLCASRGGPRETQYFGPGTRLLVL.